This TCR beta chain was sequenced during a study of T cells after yellow fever vaccination. Findings and caveats of the study: Clonotypes found in both CD4 and CD8 compartments made up a small share. The booster response re-showed most primary clones: around 97% CD4, around 85% CD8. Weaker overall was a secondary response that nonetheless peaked faster, on day 5 versus 15.

MiXCR, applied by TCRdb to the 5' RACE reads, yields one record per CDR3 protein. Of about 330,000 distinct CDR3 sequences listed, 8.1% are singletons. The CDR3 loop spans 15 amino acids. Germline CDR1 is LGHNA and CDR2 is YSLEER. V lost 0 bases, J lost 12 bases, and 15 bases lay in between. A note on this clonotype: Its specificity is unknown.

Sequences were derived from PBMCs, sampled roughly seven weeks after the first yellow fever vaccination. This chain joins TRBV4-3 and TRBJ1-6, with D possibly matching TRBD1 (5 bases). This TCR came from a man younger than 35 who received the YFV17D yellow fever vaccine. The CDR3 sequence: CASSQEQGYSGPLHF. For the CDR3, the DNA is TGCGCCAGCAGCCAAGAGCAGGGTTACTCAGGACCCCTCCACTTT.